This T cell receptor beta chain appears in the sequencing data of a study of post-analysis software for immune sequencing data. Unique molecular identifiers tagged the TCR beta cDNA libraries. In TCRdb, the PCR reads were re-called with MiXCR into one record per CDR3 protein. The table includes roughly 400,000 distinct CDR3 sequences, roughly 38% detected once. On this clonotype: Antigen specificity is unknown.

Study-level findings and limits: Roughly 5 TRBV segments occurring more often in patients than controls included TRBV5-6, TRBV5-1 and TRBV20-1.

CDR1 SGHTA and CDR2 FQGNSA come from the germline V gene. With 5 bases clipped from V and 0 bases from J, the junction kept 8 bases outside the gene matches. The CDR3 length is 18 residues. Material: blood. The receptor's source is a girl aged 2-10 years with multiple sclerosis. This chain uses TRBV7-2 with TRBJ2-3; 13 nucleotides line up with TRBD2. CDR3 protein: CASSRNGLAGVSTDTQYF. The CDR3 coding sequence is TGTGCCAGCAGCCGCAACGGACTAGCGGGAGTGAGCACAGATACGCAGTATTTT.